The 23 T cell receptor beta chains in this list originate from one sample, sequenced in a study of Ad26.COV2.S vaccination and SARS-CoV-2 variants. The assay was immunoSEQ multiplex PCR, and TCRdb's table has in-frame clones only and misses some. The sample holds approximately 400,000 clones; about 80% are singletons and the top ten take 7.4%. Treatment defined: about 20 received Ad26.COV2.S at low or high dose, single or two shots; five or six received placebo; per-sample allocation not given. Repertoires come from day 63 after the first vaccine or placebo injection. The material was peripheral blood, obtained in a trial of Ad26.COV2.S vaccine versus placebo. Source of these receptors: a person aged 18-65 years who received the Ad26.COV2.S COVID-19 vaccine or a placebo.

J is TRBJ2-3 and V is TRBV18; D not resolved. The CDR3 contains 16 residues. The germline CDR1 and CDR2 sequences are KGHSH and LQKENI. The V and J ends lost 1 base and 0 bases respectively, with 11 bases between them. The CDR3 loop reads CASSPLSPPSTDTQYF. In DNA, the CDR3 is TGTGCCAGCTCACCACTCTCGCCACCTAGCACAGATACGCAGTATTTT.

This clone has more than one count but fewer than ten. The CDR3 here is CASSEGIGVSREKLFF. The CDR3 coding sequence is TGTGCCAGCAGTGAAGGTATCGGGGTCTCCCGTGAAAAACTGTTTTTT. The genes are TRBV2 and TRBJ1-4; D is undetermined. CDR1 and CDR2 (germline): SNHLY, FYNNEI. Trimming stripped 1 base from V and 7 bases from J, with 16 bases between. The CDR3 spans 16 residues.

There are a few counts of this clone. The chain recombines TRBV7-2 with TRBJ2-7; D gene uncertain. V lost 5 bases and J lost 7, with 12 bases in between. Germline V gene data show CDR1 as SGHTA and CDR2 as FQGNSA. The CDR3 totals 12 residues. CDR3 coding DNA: TGTGCCAGCAGCCCTACAAAGGGAGAGCAGTACTTC. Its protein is CASSPTKGEQYF. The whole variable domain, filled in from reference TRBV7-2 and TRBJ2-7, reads GAGVSQSPSNKVTEKGKDVELRCDPISGHTALYWYRQSLGQGLEFLIYFQGNSAPDKSGLPSDRFSAERTGGSVSTLTIQRTQQEDSAVYLCASSPTKGEQYFGPGTRLTVT.

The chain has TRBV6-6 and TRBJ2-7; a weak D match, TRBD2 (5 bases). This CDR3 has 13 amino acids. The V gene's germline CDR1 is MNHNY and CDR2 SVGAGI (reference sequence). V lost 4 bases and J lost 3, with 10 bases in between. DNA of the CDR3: TGTGCCAGCAGTTCGTGGGGAGTCTACGAGCAGTACTTC. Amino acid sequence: CASSSWGVYEQYF.

The CDR3 sequence is CASSQGSARSGANVLTF. Written as DNA, the CDR3 is TGTGCCAGCAGCCAGGGGAGCGCTAGGTCTGGGGCCAACGTCCTGACTTTC. The rearrangement joins TRBV3-1 (or the pseudogene TRBV3-2) to TRBJ2-6; D possibly corresponds to TRBD2 (5 bases). The V and J ends lost 3 bases and 1 base respectively, with 13 bases between them. CDR3 length: 17 amino acids. Germline CDR1 LGHDT, CDR2 YNNKEL (reference sequence).

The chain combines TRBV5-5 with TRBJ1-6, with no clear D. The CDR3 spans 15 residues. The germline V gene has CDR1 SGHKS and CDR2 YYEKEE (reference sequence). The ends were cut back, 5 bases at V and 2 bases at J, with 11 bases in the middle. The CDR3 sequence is CASRPREPYNSPLHF. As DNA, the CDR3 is TGTGCCAGCAGACCAAGGGAGCCCTATAATTCACCCCTCCACTTT.

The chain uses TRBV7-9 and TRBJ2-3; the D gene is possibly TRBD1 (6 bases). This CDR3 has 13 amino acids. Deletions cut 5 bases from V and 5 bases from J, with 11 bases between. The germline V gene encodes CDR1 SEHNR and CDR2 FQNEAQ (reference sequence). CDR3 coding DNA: TGTGCCAGCAGCCTACCCAGGGGAGATACGCAGTATTTT. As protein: CASSLPRGDTQYF.

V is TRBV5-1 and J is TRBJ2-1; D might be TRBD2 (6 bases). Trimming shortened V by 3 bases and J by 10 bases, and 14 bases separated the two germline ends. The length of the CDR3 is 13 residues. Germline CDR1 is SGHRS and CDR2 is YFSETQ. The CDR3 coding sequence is TGCGCCAGCAGCTGGGGGGAATTCTCGGAGCAGTTCTTC. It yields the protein CASSWGEFSEQFF.

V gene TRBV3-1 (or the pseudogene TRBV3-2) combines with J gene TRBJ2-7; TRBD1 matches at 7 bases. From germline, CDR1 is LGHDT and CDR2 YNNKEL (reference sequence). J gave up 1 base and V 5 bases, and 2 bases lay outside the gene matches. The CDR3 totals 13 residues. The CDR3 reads CASSGDSSYEQYF. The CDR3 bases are TGTGCCAGCAGCGGGGACAGTTCCTACGAGCAGTACTTC.

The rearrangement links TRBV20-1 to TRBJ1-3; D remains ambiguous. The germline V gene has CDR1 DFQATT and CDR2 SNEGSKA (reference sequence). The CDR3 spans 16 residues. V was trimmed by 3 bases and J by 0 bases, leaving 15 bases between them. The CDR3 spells CSASPATESSGNTIYF. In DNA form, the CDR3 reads TGCAGTGCTAGTCCGGCGACCGAGAGCTCTGGAAACACCATATATTTT.

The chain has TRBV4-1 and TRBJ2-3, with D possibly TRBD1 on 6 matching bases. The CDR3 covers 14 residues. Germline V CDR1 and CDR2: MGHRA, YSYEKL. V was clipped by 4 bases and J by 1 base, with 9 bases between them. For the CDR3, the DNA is TGCGCCAGCAGCCTCCGGACAGGCACAGATACGCAGTATTTT. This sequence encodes CASSLRTGTDTQYF.

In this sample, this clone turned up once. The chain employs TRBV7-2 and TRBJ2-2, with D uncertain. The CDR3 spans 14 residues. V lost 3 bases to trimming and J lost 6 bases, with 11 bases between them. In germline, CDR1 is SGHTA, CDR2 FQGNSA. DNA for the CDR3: TGTGCCAGCAGCTTCGGACCTAGTTCCGGGGAGCTGTTTTTT. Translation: CASSFGPSSGELFF.

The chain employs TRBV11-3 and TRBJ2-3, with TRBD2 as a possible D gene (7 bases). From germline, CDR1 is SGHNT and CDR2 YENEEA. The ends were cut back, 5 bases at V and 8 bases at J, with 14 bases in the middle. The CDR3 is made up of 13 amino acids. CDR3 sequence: CASSQGGGRTQYF. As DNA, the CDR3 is TGTGCCAGCAGCCAAGGGGGGGGACGTACGCAGTATTTT.

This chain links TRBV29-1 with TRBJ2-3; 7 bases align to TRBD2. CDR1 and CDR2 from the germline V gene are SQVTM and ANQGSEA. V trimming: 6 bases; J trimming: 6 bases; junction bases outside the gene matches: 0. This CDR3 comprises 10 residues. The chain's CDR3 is CSVGGDTQYF. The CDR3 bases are TGCAGCGTGGGGGGGGATACGCAGTATTTT.

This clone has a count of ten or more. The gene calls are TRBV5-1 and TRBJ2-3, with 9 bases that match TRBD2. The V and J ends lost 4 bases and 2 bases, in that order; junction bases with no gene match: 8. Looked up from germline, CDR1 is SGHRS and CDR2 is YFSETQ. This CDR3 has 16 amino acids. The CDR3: CASSAGTSLLTDTQYF. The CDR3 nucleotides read TGCGCCAGCAGCGCCGGGACTAGCCTTCTCACAGATACGCAGTATTTT.

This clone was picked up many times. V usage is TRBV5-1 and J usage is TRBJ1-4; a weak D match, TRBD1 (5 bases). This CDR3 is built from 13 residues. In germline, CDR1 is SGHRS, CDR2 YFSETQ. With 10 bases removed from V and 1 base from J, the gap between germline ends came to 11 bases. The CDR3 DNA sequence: TGCGCCGGGGGAGAAGAAACTAATGAAAAACTGTTTTTT. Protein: CAGGEETNEKLFF.

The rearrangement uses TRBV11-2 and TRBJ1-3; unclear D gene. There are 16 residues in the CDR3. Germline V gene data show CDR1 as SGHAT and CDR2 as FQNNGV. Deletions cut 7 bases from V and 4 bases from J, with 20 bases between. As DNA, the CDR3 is TGTGCCAGCACTCCAGAGTCAGGAGGACTGGGAAACACCATATATTTT. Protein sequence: CASTPESGGLGNTIYF. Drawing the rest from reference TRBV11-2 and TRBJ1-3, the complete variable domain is EAGVAQSPRYKIIEKRQSVAFWCNPISGHATLYWYQQILGQGPKLLIQFQNNGVVDDSQLPKDRFSAERLKGVDSTLKIQPAKLEDSAVYLCASTPESGGLGNTIYFGEGSWLTVV.

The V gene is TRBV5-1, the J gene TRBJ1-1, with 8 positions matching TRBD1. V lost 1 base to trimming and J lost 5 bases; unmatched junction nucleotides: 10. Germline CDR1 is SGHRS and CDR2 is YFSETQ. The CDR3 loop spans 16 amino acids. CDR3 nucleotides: TGCGCCAGCAGCTTGATGCCAGGGGGCGGAAGTACTGAAGCTTTCTTT. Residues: CASSLMPGGGSTEAFF. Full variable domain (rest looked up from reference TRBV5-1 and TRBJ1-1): KAGVTQTPRYLIKTRGQQVTLSCSPISGHRSVSWYQQTPGQGLQFLFEYFSETQRNKGNFPGRFSGRQFSNSRSEMNVSTLELGDSALYLCASSLMPGGGSTEAFFGQGTRLTVV.

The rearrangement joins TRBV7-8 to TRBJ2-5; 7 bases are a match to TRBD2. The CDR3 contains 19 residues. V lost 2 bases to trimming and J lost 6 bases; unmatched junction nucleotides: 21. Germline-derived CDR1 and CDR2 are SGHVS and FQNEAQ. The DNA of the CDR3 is TGTGCCAGCAGCTTAACTGCGAGGGTATTCCAGCGGGGAGGTAAGACCCAGTACTTC. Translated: CASSLTARVFQRGGKTQYF. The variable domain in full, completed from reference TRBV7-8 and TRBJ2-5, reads GAGVSQSPRYKVAKRGQDVALRCDPISGHVSLFWYQQALGQGPEFLTYFQNEAQLDKSGLPSDRFFAERPEGSVSTLKIQRTQQEDSAVYLCASSLTARVFQRGGKTQYFGPGTRLLVL.

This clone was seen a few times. CDR3 coding DNA: TGTGCCTGGAGTGGACTAGACAATGAGCAGTTCTTC. This encodes CAWSGLDNEQFF. This sequence joins TRBV30 and TRBJ2-1, with D possibly matching TRBD2 (6 bases). The CDR3 covers 12 residues. Germline CDR1 and CDR2: GTSNPN and SVGIG (reference sequence). Trimming pared 1 base from V and 5 bases from J, leaving 6 bases between.

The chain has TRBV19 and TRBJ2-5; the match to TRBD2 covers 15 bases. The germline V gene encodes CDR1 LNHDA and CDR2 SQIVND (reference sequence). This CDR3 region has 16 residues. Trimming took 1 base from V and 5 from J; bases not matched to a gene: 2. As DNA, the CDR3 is TGTGCCAGTAGTATAGCTGGACTAGCGGGAGGGGAGACCCAGTACTTC. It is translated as CASSIAGLAGGETQYF. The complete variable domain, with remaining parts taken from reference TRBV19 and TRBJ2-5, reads DGGITQSPKYLFRKEGQNVTLSCEQNLNHDAMYWYRQDPGQGLRLIYYSQIVNDFQKGDIAEGYSVSREKKESFPLTVTSAQKNPTAFYLCASSIAGLAGGETQYFGPGTRLLVL.

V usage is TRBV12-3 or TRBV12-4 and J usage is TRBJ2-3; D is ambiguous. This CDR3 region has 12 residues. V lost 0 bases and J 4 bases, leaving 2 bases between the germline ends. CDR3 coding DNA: TGTGCCAGCAGTTTAGCCGCAGATACGCAGTATTTT. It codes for CASSLAADTQYF.

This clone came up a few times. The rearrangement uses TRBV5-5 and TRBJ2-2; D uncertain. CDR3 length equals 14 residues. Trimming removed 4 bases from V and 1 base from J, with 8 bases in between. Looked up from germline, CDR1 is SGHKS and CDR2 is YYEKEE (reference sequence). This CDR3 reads CASSATVNTGELFF. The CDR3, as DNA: TGTGCCAGCAGCGCGACGGTGAACACCGGGGAGCTGTTTTTT.